The clone carrying this T cell receptor beta chain was seen a few times. Its antigen is as yet unknown. This specimen comes from a study of T cell repertoires in cytomegalovirus infection. For the study at large: Public TCR beta signatures were indicative of both CMV infection and a matching HLA type. Whole-study findings and limits: Cumulative frequency of public TCR beta families picked out carriers of CMV plus the relevant HLA. HLA-C-restricted CMV-specific TCR beta clonotypes were dominant in the ex vivo response.

Looked up from germline, CDR1 is MDHEN and CDR2 is SYDVKM. The CDR3 is made up of 15 amino acids. Trimming took 2 bases from V and 0 from J, leaving 11 bases between them. TCRdb ran MiXCR on the reads and lists one entry per CDR3 protein. The data contain fewer than 550,000 distinct CDR3 sequences, 26% of them singletons. The sequenced sample consisted of PBMCs. The chain joins TRBV28 to TRBJ2-7; perhaps TRBD2 as D (5 bases). The sequence was collected from a human donor in good health (CMV status not recorded). Some clones in this sample may be carry-over from other donors' samples. CDR3: CASSLASQSSYEQYF. CDR3 nucleotides: TGTGCCAGCAGTTTAGCTAGCCAGAGCTCCTACGAGCAGTACTTC.